This TCR beta chain was captured by sequencing in a study of T cells after yellow fever vaccination. Study overall: Preparing low-cell-number fractions relied on SMART-Seq v4 Ultra Low Input.

One entry per CDR3 protein results from TCRdb running MiXCR on the 5' RACE reads. The top ten clones hold over 11% of a sample with just under 600,000 distinct CDR3 sequences, approximately 15% of them seen once. Broader study findings: Clones that expanded after primary vaccination mostly reappeared after the booster (96% CD4, 75% to 90% CD8). A small share of clonotypes appeared in both CD4 and CD8 compartments.

This clonotype was observed a few times. Its matching antigen is unknown. The clonotype comes from a man between 25 and 39 years old who received the YFV17D yellow fever vaccine. The sample consisted of PBMCs, taken on the day of the yellow fever booster vaccination.

CDR3 nucleotide sequence: TGTGCCAGCAGCGCCCCAAGACCCGGCAATGAGCAGTTCTTC. This encodes CASSAPRPGNEQFF. The chain carries TRBV9 and TRBJ2-1; D remains unclear. The V gene's germline CDR1 is SGDLS and CDR2 YYNGEE. The CDR3 extends over 14 amino acids. The V end was cut by 3 bases, the J end by 6 bases, with 13 bases between.